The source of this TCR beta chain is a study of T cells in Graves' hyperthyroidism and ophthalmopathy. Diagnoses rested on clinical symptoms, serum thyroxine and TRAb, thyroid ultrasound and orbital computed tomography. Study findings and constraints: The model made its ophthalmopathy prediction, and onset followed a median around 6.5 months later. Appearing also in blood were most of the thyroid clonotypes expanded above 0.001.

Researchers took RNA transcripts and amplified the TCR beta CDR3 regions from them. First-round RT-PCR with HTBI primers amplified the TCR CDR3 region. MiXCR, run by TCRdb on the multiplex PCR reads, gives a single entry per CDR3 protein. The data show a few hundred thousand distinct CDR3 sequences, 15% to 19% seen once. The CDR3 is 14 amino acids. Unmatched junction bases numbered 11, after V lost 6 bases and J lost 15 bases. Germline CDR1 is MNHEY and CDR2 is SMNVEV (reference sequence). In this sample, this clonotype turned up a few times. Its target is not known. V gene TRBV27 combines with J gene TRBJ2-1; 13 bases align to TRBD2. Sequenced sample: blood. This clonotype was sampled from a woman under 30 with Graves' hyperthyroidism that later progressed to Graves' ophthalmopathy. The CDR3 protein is CASSSGLAGAVRFF. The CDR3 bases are TGTGCCAGCAGCTCCGGACTAGCGGGGGCCGTCCGGTTCTTC.